This T cell receptor (beta chain) derives from a study of CD8 T cells in Susac syndrome. An input of about 0.5 to 1 ug of RNA was subjected to reverse transcription using random hexamers. MiXCR, applied by TCRdb to the immunoSEQ multiplex PCR reads, yields one record per CDR3 protein. The sample lists 200,000 to 250,000 distinct CDR3 sequences; 94% were seen once. Per the germline V gene, CDR1 is LNHNV and CDR2 is YYDKDF (reference sequence). This CDR3 is 12 amino acids long. The ends were cut back, 3 bases at V and 5 bases at J, with 6 bases in the middle. The clonotype originates from a human donor with Susac syndrome. The J gene is TRBJ2-3, the V gene TRBV15; D gene uncertain. Input material: CD4+ T cells from PBMCs. The CDR3 here is CATSSGQDTQYF. For the CDR3, the DNA is TGTGCCACCAGCAGCGGTCAAGATACGCAGTATTTT.